These T cell receptor beta chains were read from a single sample in a study of blood T cell repertoires in COVID-19. Produced via immunoSEQ multiplex PCR; TCRdb's table is partial and in-frame only. The table lists around 140,000 clones, approximately 81% of them singletons. The material sequenced was peripheral blood. The receptors were gathered from a man aged 60 to 69 with acute or convalescent COVID-19. CDR3s include the opening cysteine and the closing phenylalanine or tryptophan. A D gene is named only where the DNA matches it firmly. Clone size, where shown, is once, few, many, or a class for clones that have expanded.

abundance | d_gene | len | j_gene | v_gene | CDR3aa | CDR3nt
- | - | 12 | TRBJ2-7 | TRBV27 | CASSFPEGEQYF | TGTGCCAGCAGTTTCCCGGAGGGGGAGCAGTACTTC
- | TRBD1 | 13 | TRBJ1-5 | TRBV6-5 | CASRQGARQPQHF | TGTGCCAGCCGGCAGGGGGCTCGGCAGCCCCAGCATTTT
few | - | 13 | TRBJ2-1 | TRBV3-1/TRBV3-2 | CASRPTGYNEQFF | TGTGCCAGCAGGCCCACAGGATACAATGAGCAGTTCTTC
- | - | 14 | TRBJ1-5 | TRBV30 | CAWSVGGVVQPQHF | TGTGCCTGGAGTGTAGGAGGGGTGGTTCAGCCCCAGCATTTT
- | - | 14 | TRBJ1-5 | TRBV20-1 | CSASPGDPNQPQHF | TGCAGTGCTAGTCCAGGGGACCCCAATCAGCCCCAGCATTTT
few | TRBD1 | 13 | TRBJ2-7 | TRBV7-9 | CASSWDRGREQYF | TGTGCCAGCAGCTGGGACAGGGGTCGCGAGCAGTACTTC
once | TRBD1 | 15 | TRBJ2-6 | TRBV7-2 | CASSFGTGKANVLTF | TGTGCCAGCAGCTTCGGGACAGGGAAAGCCAACGTCCTGACTTTC
- | - | 14 | TRBJ1-2 | TRBV15 | CATSRDMGASGYTF | TGTGCCACCAGCAGAGATATGGGGGCTTCGGGCTACACCTTC
- | TRBD1 | 15 | TRBJ1-2 | TRBV30 | CAWSFNRGQGGGYTF | TGTGCCTGGAGTTTCAACCGAGGACAGGGGGGTGGCTACACCTTC
- | TRBD1 | 16 | TRBJ2-5 | TRBV5-1 | CASSLVGTDIQETQYF | TGCGCCAGCAGCTTGGTGGGGACAGATATCCAAGAGACCCAGTACTTC
- | - | 14 | TRBJ2-5 | TRBV5-8 | CASSLNQGRETQYF | TGTGCCAGCAGCCTAAACCAGGGCCGAGAGACCCAGTACTTC
- | - | 17 | TRBJ1-2 | TRBV5-1 | CASSLAPDNQQSYGYTF | TGCGCCAGCAGCTTGGCCCCCGACAACCAACAAAGCTATGGCTACACCTTC
- | - | 17 | TRBJ1-3 | TRBV5-4 | CASSFLQGNLPGNTIYF | TGTGCCAGCAGCTTTCTTCAGGGAAACCTACCAGGAAACACCATATATTTT
- | TRBD2 | 16 | TRBJ2-3 | TRBV9 | CASSAGLAGATDTQYF | TGTGCCAGCAGCGCCGGACTAGCGGGAGCCACAGATACGCAGTATTTT
- | - | 14 | TRBJ2-3 | TRBV10-3 | CAISFQGGTDTQYF | TGTGCCATCAGTTTCCAGGGTGGCACAGATACGCAGTATTTT
- | TRBD2 | 16 | TRBJ2-1 | TRBV19 | CASSKGTSGHYNEQFF | TGTGCCAGTAGTAAAGGGACTAGCGGGCACTACAATGAGCAGTTCTTC
- | TRBD1 | 15 | TRBJ1-4 | TRBV5-6 | CASSTRQGVGEKLFF | TGTGCCAGCAGCACGCGACAGGGTGTCGGTGAAAAACTGTTTTTT
- | - | 17 | TRBJ2-6 | TRBV7-3 | CASSLNGAGAGANVLTF | TGTGCCAGCAGCTTAAACGGGGCAGGGGCTGGGGCCAACGTCCTGACTTTC
- | - | 13 | TRBJ1-4 | TRBV12-3/TRBV12-4 | CASSGGAGEKLFF | TGTGCCAGCAGTGGGGGAGCGGGCGAAAAACTGTTTTTT
- | TRBD1 | 15 | TRBJ2-5 | TRBV6-5 | CASSWRTGGVETQYF | TGTGCCAGCAGTTGGCGGACAGGGGGCGTAGAGACCCAGTACTTC
- | TRBD2 | 15 | TRBJ2-2 | TRBV5-1 | CASDAYGGDTGELFF | TGCGCCAGCGACGCGTACGGGGGGGACACCGGGGAGCTGTTTTTT
- | - | 13 | TRBJ2-5 | TRBV19 | CASSMRHQETQYF | TGTGCCAGTAGTATGCGGCATCAAGAGACCCAGTACTTC
- | TRBD2 | 15 | TRBJ2-2 | TRBV5-1 | CASSLDSGGSGELFF | TGCGCCAGCAGCTTGGATAGCGGGGGGTCCGGGGAGCTGTTTTTT
- | - | 12 | TRBJ2-5 | TRBV29-1 | CSGQQGQETQYF | TGCAGCGGTCAACAGGGCCAAGAGACCCAGTACTTC
- | TRBD1 | 15 | TRBJ2-5 | TRBV7-3 | CASSPDRATQETQYF | TGTGCCAGCAGCCCCGACAGGGCGACCCAAGAGACCCAGTACTTC
- | - | 15 | TRBJ1-2 | TRBV3-1/TRBV3-2 | CASSQATVGVYGYTF | TGTGCCAGCAGCCAAGCGACAGTAGGAGTTTATGGCTACACCTTC
- | - | 14 | TRBJ1-1 | TRBV20-1 | CSASRTDPGTEAFF | TGCAGTGCGAGTCGGACGGACCCGGGGACTGAAGCTTTCTTT
- | - | 15 | TRBJ2-7 | TRBV6-1 | CASSEVPPGIGEQYF | TGTGCCAGCAGTGAAGTCCCCCCAGGAATCGGCGAGCAGTACTTC